Below, one TCR beta chain is given with its context. These data originate in a study of blood T cell repertoires in COVID-19. In the study overall: The United States, Italy and Spain were the sources of the acute and convalescent COVID-19 samples. T cells, B-cell-depleted T cells, or PBMCs provided the cDNA or gDNA that served as material.

Methods used by the authors: From reference gene primer amplification, estimates of nucleated cell counts were derived. Clones were read by immunoSEQ multiplex PCR, and TCRdb kept only the in-frame ones, dropping some. Clone size and the V and J calls come from that table; the DNA yielded D and trimming. The sample records about 87,000 clones, about 85% being singletons. The CDR3 is 14 amino acids. Germline lookup yields CDR1 DFQATT and CDR2 SNEGSKA (reference sequence). V was pared by 6 bases and J by 2 bases, with 8 bases of the junction left unmatched. The sequencing input was peripheral blood. The V gene is TRBV20-1, the J gene TRBJ2-7; 9 bases fit TRBD2. The sequence was collected from a woman in her 70s with acute or convalescent COVID-19. The CDR3 here is CSASGRGGPYEQYF. In DNA form, the CDR3 reads TGCAGTGCCAGTGGGCGGGGGGGCCCCTACGAGCAGTACTTC.